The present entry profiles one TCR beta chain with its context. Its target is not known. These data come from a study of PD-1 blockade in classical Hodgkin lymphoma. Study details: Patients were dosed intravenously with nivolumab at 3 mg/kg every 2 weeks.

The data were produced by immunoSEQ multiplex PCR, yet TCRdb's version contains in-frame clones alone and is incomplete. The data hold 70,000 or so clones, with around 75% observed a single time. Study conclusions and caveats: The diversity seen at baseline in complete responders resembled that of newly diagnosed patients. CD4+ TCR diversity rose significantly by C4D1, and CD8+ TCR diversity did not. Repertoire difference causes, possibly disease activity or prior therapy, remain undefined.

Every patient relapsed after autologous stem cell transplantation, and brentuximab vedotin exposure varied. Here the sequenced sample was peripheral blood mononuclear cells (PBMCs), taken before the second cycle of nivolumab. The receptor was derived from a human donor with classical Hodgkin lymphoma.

The CDR3 coding sequence is TGTGCCAGCAGCGAAAGGCCGAGCCCCCTCTACGAGCAGTACTTC. It yields the protein CASSERPSPLYEQYF. The gene calls are TRBV7-2 and TRBJ2-7; D unresolved. Per germline, CDR1 SGHTA and CDR2 FQGNSA. Trimming pared 5 bases from V and 3 bases from J, leaving 17 bases between. This CDR3 comprises 15 residues.